This T cell receptor beta chain was obtained from a study of T-cell memory formation after mild COVID-19. Across the whole study: Largely, TCR clusters stayed within a single donor. Regarding the study as a whole: Clones that contracted clustered mainly in CM and EM if CD4+ and in EMRA if CD8+. Contracting clones from day 15 to 85 showed balanced CD4/CD8; later expanders favored CD4+.

TCRdb reanalysed the 5' RACE reads using MiXCR and keeps one entry per CDR3 protein. The table lists 250,000 to 350,000 distinct CDR3 sequences, 15% to 20% of them singletons. Trimming cost V 1 base and J 1 base, with 7 bases left between them. Germline V gives CDR1 DFQATT, CDR2 SNEGSKA (reference sequence). The CDR3 spans 14 residues. Comment on this clonotype: Antigen: not known.

The sample comprised PBMCs or a T cell subset sorted from them (not recorded which). The sequence was collected from a man in his late teens or twenties who had mild COVID-19 (a few samples of this study predate the infection). Cell type and time point are not known. V usage is TRBV20-1 and J usage is TRBJ2-2; D call uncertain. CDR3 sequence: CSARGLVNTGELFF. The CDR3 DNA is TGCAGTGCTAGAGGTCTAGTGAACACCGGGGAGCTGTTTTTT.